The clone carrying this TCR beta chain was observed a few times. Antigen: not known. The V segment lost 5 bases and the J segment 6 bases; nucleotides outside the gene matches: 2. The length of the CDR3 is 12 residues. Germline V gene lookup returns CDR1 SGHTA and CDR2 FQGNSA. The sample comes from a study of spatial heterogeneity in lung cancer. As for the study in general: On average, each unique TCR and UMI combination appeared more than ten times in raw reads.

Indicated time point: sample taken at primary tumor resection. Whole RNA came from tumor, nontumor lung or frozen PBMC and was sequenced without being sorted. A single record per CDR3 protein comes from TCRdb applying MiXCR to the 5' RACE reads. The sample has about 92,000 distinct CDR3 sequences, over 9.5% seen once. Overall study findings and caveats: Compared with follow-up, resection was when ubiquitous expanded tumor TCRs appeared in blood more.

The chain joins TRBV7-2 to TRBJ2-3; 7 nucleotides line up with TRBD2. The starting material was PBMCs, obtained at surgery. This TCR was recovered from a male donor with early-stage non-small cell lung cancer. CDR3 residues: CASSPAGDTQYF. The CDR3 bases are TGTGCCAGCAGCCCAGCGGGGGATACGCAGTATTTT. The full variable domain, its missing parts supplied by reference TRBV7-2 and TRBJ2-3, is GAGVSQSPSNKVTEKGKDVELRCDPISGHTALYWYRQSLGQGLEFLIYFQGNSAPDKSGLPSDRFSAERTGGSVSTLTIQRTQQEDSAVYLCASSPAGDTQYFGPGTRLTVL.